These T cell receptor beta chains were read from a single sample in a study of radiotherapy plus CTLA-4 blockade in lung cancer. Sequenced by immunoSEQ multiplex PCR; TCRdb stores in-frame clones only, minus some. The table records 55,000 to 65,000 clones, over 65% of them present only once. Sequenced material: peripheral blood, taken from a patient treated with radiotherapy plus ipilimumab. These receptors came from a human donor with non-small cell lung cancer who had a partial response to radiotherapy plus ipilimumab. The CDR3 runs from the conserved cysteine through the conserved F or W. Each record gives: V gene, J gene, D gene, clone size, CDR3 DNA, CDR3 protein. The D gene is left open where the match is weak. The size entry is marked missing in some rows and otherwise reads once, few, many or a size class.

v_call: TRBV2
j_call: TRBJ2-1
d_call: TRBD1
clone_size: .
cdr3_nt: TGTGCCAGCATGGACAGGGGGCAACGGGATGAGCAGTTCTTC
cdr3_aa: CASMDRGQRDEQFF

v_call: TRBV29-1
j_call: TRBJ1-2
d_call: .
clone_size: few
cdr3_nt: TGCAGCGTTGGCGTCCGGGACTATGGCTACACCTTC
cdr3_aa: CSVGVRDYGYTF

v_call: TRBV28
j_call: TRBJ1-1
d_call: .
clone_size: .
cdr3_nt: TGTGCCAGCAGTTTATCAGGGTCCCACGCTGAAGCTTTCTTT
cdr3_aa: CASSLSGSHAEAFF

v_call: TRBV5-1
j_call: TRBJ2-5
d_call: .
clone_size: .
cdr3_nt: TGCGCCAGCAGCTTGTATCAGGGGGGACAAGAGACCCAGTACTTC
cdr3_aa: CASSLYQGGQETQYF

v_call: TRBV4-1
j_call: TRBJ2-3
d_call: TRBD2
clone_size: .
cdr3_nt: TGCGCCAGCAGCTCAGGCGGGCTAGCGGGGCCCACAGATACGCAGTATTTT
cdr3_aa: CASSSGGLAGPTDTQYF

v_call: TRBV7-2
j_call: TRBJ1-2
d_call: TRBD1
clone_size: once
cdr3_nt: TGTGCCAGCAGCTCCACAGGGGGCGCGTCGTATGGCTACACCTTC
cdr3_aa: CASSSTGGASYGYTF

v_call: TRBV5-1
j_call: TRBJ2-7
d_call: TRBD1
clone_size: once
cdr3_nt: TGCGCCAGCAGGATCGGACAGGGGACCTACGAGCAGTACTTC
cdr3_aa: CASRIGQGTYEQYF

v_call: TRBV15
j_call: TRBJ2-3
d_call: .
clone_size: once
cdr3_nt: TGTGCCACCAGCAGAGGCGGGCCGACAGATACGCAGTATTTT
cdr3_aa: CATSRGGPTDTQYF

v_call: TRBV19
j_call: TRBJ1-4
d_call: .
clone_size: .
cdr3_nt: TGTGCCAGTAGTATAGAGGGGGGGGATGAAAAACTGTTTTTT
cdr3_aa: CASSIEGGDEKLFF

v_call: TRBV5-4
j_call: TRBJ1-2
d_call: .
clone_size: .
cdr3_nt: TGTGCCAGCAGCTTGGCCGGGGAGGGCCCAGGTGGCTACACCTTC
cdr3_aa: CASSLAGEGPGGYTF

v_call: TRBV9
j_call: TRBJ2-7
d_call: .
clone_size: .
cdr3_nt: TGTGCCAGCAGCATAGGCGGCAGCGGACCCTACGAGCAGTACTTC
cdr3_aa: CASSIGGSGPYEQYF

v_call: TRBV2
j_call: TRBJ1-1
d_call: .
clone_size: .
cdr3_nt: TGTGCCAGCAGTGAATTACTGGGAGTGAACACTGAAGCTTTCTTT
cdr3_aa: CASSELLGVNTEAFF

v_call: TRBV5-1
j_call: TRBJ2-7
d_call: .
clone_size: .
cdr3_nt: TGCGCCAGCAGCTTGGTCACAGGAGCTCCCTACGAGCAGTACTTC
cdr3_aa: CASSLVTGAPYEQYF

v_call: TRBV7-3
j_call: TRBJ2-2
d_call: TRBD2
clone_size: .
cdr3_nt: TGTGCCAGCAGCTTAACTAGCGGGGTGAACACCGGGGAGCTGTTTTTT
cdr3_aa: CASSLTSGVNTGELFF

v_call: TRBV11-2
j_call: TRBJ1-4
d_call: .
clone_size: few
cdr3_nt: TGTGCCAGCAGCTTAGCAGGGGCTAATGAAAAACTGTTTTTT
cdr3_aa: CASSLAGANEKLFF

v_call: TRBV11-2
j_call: TRBJ1-6
d_call: TRBD1
clone_size: .
cdr3_nt: TGTGCCAGCAGCTTAGGGGGACAGGGCGGACGTTCACCCCTCCACTTT
cdr3_aa: CASSLGGQGGRSPLHF

v_call: TRBV6-1
j_call: TRBJ2-7
d_call: .
clone_size: .
cdr3_nt: TGTGCCATCCTGACTGTGTCCTACGAGCAGTACTTC
cdr3_aa: CAILTVSYEQYF

v_call: TRBV4-1
j_call: TRBJ1-5
d_call: TRBD1
clone_size: .
cdr3_nt: TGCGCCAGCAGCCAAGATACGGGGACAGGGGGGTCTGCCGGTAGGCCCCAGCATTTT
cdr3_aa: CASSQDTGTGGSAGRPQHF

v_call: TRBV5-8
j_call: TRBJ2-4
d_call: TRBD2
clone_size: .
cdr3_nt: TGTGCCAGCAGCCCAGCGGGGGAAGGTGGCAAAAACATTCAGTACTTC
cdr3_aa: CASSPAGEGGKNIQYF

v_call: TRBV5-1
j_call: TRBJ2-3
d_call: .
clone_size: .
cdr3_nt: TGCGCCAGCAGCTTGGCCGCTACGGAGGCAGATACGCAGTATTTT
cdr3_aa: CASSLAATEADTQYF

v_call: TRBV14
j_call: TRBJ1-2
d_call: TRBD1
clone_size: .
cdr3_nt: TGTGCCAGTCCGATTACAGGGGGCGGCTACACCTTC
cdr3_aa: CASPITGGGYTF

v_call: TRBV5-6
j_call: TRBJ2-3
d_call: .
clone_size: .
cdr3_nt: TGTGCCAGCAGTTCGGCGGCCGGGACAGATACGCAGTATTTT
cdr3_aa: CASSSAAGTDTQYF

v_call: TRBV19
j_call: TRBJ1-5
d_call: TRBD1
clone_size: .
cdr3_nt: TGTGCCAGTAGTATCAGGGGACAGGGGTTGAATCAGCCCCAGCATTTT
cdr3_aa: CASSIRGQGLNQPQHF

v_call: TRBV6-6
j_call: TRBJ2-7
d_call: TRBD1
clone_size: .
cdr3_nt: TGTGCCAGCATCCCTCGACAGGGATCCTACGAGCAGTACTTC
cdr3_aa: CASIPRQGSYEQYF

v_call: TRBV27
j_call: TRBJ2-1
d_call: .
clone_size: .
cdr3_nt: TGTGCCAGCAGTTTAGGGGGACTCCCCCCCGGCGATGAGCAGTTCTTC
cdr3_aa: CASSLGGLPPGDEQFF

v_call: TRBV7-6
j_call: TRBJ2-7
d_call: TRBD2
clone_size: .
cdr3_nt: TGTGCCAGCAGCTCCGGGAGGTGGACGGGGTTGGGCGAGCAGTACTTC
cdr3_aa: CASSSGRWTGLGEQYF

v_call: TRBV7-9
j_call: TRBJ2-5
d_call: .
clone_size: few
cdr3_nt: TGTGCCAGCAGCCCTTCGGGGTCGGGTGAGACCCAGTACTTC
cdr3_aa: CASSPSGSGETQYF

v_call: TRBV7-9
j_call: TRBJ1-1
d_call: .
clone_size: .
cdr3_nt: TGTGCCAGCAGCTTAGACTACACTGAAGCTTTCTTT
cdr3_aa: CASSLDYTEAFF

v_call: TRBV4-1
j_call: TRBJ2-3
d_call: .
clone_size: .
cdr3_nt: TGCGCCAGCAGCCAAGACAGGGATCTTGGAGATACGCAGTATTTT
cdr3_aa: CASSQDRDLGDTQYF

v_call: TRBV25-1
j_call: TRBJ2-1
d_call: TRBD2
clone_size: few
cdr3_nt: TGTGCCAGCAGCCCCCCGGGACTATTCTACAATGAGCAGTTCTTC
cdr3_aa: CASSPPGLFYNEQFF

v_call: TRBV7-8
j_call: TRBJ1-5
d_call: .
clone_size: .
cdr3_nt: TGTGCCAGCAGCTTAGGGCGGATTAGCAATCAGCCCCAGCATTTT
cdr3_aa: CASSLGRISNQPQHF

v_call: TRBV21-1
j_call: TRBJ2-3
d_call: .
clone_size: .
cdr3_nt: TGTGCCAGCAGCAAAGAAGATAGCGGGGGGGATAGCACAGATACGCAGTATTTT
cdr3_aa: CASSKEDSGGDSTDTQYF